The text below deals with one T cell receptor (beta chain). Its matching antigen is unknown. The entry originates in a study of T cell responses to AZD1222 COVID-19 vaccine. Study-level points and caveats: Repertoires in all cases were sampled only once the peak T cell response had passed.

Here immunoSEQ multiplex PCR was the method, and the copy in TCRdb shows in-frame clones only, minus some. The table has around 200,000 clones, 85% to 90% seen once. The sequence came from an adult in good health. Sequenced here: peripheral blood, sampled on day 0 of AZD1222 vaccination.

CDR3 coding DNA: TGTGCCAGCTCCCGGGGGGACAGGGAGCATCAGCCCCAGCATTTT. It translates to CASSRGDREHQPQHF. This sequence joins TRBV28 and TRBJ1-5; 9 nucleotides agree with TRBD1. The CDR3 is 15 amino acids. Germline V lookup: CDR1 MDHEN, CDR2 SYDVKM. V gave up 8 bases and J gave up 5 bases; unmatched junction bases: 10.